This TCR beta chain is from a study of PD-1 blockade in classical Hodgkin lymphoma. General study points: Patients newly diagnosed and complete responders had comparable baseline diversity. CD4+ TCR diversity, unlike CD8+, climbed significantly by C4D1. Those starting nivolumab under 1 year post-ASCT were excluded.

Profiled with immunoSEQ multiplex PCR; TCRdb holds only in-frame clones, not every one. The sample contains fewer than 70,000 clones, 88% of which appear only once. From germline, CDR1 is SGHRS and CDR2 YFSETQ. The CDR3 extends over 15 amino acids. Trimming took 4 bases from V and 2 from J; bases not matched to a gene: 7. Comments on this clone: Its antigen remains unidentified. This sample includes further DNA sequences coding for the same CDR3.

All the patients suffered relapse after autologous stem cell transplantation, and brentuximab vedotin exposure differed. The source material was peripheral blood mononuclear cells (PBMCs), sampled before the second cycle of nivolumab. This TCR was sampled from a human donor with classical Hodgkin lymphoma. The chain is built from TRBV5-1 and TRBJ2-7; 9 nucleotides line up with TRBD1. CDR3: CASSTGTGRTYEQYF. CDR3 DNA sequence: TGCGCCAGCAGCACTGGGACAGGGCGTACCTACGAGCAGTACTTC. Full variable domain (rest looked up from reference TRBV5-1 and TRBJ2-7): KAGVTQTPRYLIKTRGQQVTLSCSPISGHRSVSWYQQTPGQGLQFLFEYFSETQRNKGNFPGRFSGRQFSNSRSEMNVSTLELGDSALYLCASSTGTGRTYEQYFGPGTRLTVT.